This T cell receptor (beta chain) is from a study of cytomegalovirus exposure and HLA in healthy donors. With 60 Vbeta and 13 Jbeta primers, the PCR was carried out. This table comes from immunoSEQ multiplex PCR, and its TCRdb copy is limited to in-frame clones, with some not included. The table has under 200,000 clones, approximately 72% seen once. Germline-derived CDR1 and CDR2 are LNHDA and SQIVND (reference sequence). V lost 5 bases, J lost 4 bases, and 9 bases stayed unmatched. The CDR3 is 15 amino acids. The receptor comes from a man between 18 and 29 years old in good health and CMV-seronegative. The sequenced sample consisted of PBMCs. This chain uses TRBV19 with TRBJ2-3, with 7 bases that match TRBD2. CDR3 region: CASSPQRDVADTQYF. The CDR3 region has the DNA TGTGCCAGTAGTCCCCAGCGGGATGTCGCAGATACGCAGTATTTT.